This T cell receptor (beta chain) emerged from a study of shared clonotypes between healthy human individuals. The study's findings and limits: Rarefaction exposed incomplete sorted-subset sequencing despite large depth. Investigators collected only blood, and repertoires in tissues likely differ. Clonotypes not shared had lower generation probabilities than those common to all four donors.

Some clones are missing from TCRdb's copy, which holds only in-frame ones; the method was immunoSEQ multiplex PCR. The data show about 1 million clones, approximately 78% seen once. On this clone itself: Its antigen is unknown.

There were only Caucasian adults among the donors, and all lived in Nashville, Tennessee. The specimen sequenced was memory CD4+ T cells from PBMCs. The sample's subset: CD45RA-negative fraction. The receptor was isolated from a man in his late teens or twenties in good health. Some clones in this sample may be carry-over from other donors' samples.

CDR3 DNA: TGTGCCAGCAGGATGACAGGGGGATATCGACTAGCGGGACAAGAGACCCAGTACTTC. It translates to CASRMTGGYRLAGQETQYF. The V and J genes are TRBV28 and TRBJ2-5; 11 bases match TRBD2. This CDR3 has 19 amino acids. The ends lost 6 bases at V and 2 bases at J; junction bases unmatched: 17. In germline, CDR1 is MDHEN, CDR2 SYDVKM. Drawing the rest from reference TRBV28 and TRBJ2-5, the complete variable domain is DVKVTQSSRYLVKRTGEKVFLECVQDMDHENMFWYRQDPGLGLRLIYFSYDVKMKEKGDIPEGYSVSREKKERFSLILESASTNQTSMYLCASRMTGGYRLAGQETQYFGPGTRLLVL.